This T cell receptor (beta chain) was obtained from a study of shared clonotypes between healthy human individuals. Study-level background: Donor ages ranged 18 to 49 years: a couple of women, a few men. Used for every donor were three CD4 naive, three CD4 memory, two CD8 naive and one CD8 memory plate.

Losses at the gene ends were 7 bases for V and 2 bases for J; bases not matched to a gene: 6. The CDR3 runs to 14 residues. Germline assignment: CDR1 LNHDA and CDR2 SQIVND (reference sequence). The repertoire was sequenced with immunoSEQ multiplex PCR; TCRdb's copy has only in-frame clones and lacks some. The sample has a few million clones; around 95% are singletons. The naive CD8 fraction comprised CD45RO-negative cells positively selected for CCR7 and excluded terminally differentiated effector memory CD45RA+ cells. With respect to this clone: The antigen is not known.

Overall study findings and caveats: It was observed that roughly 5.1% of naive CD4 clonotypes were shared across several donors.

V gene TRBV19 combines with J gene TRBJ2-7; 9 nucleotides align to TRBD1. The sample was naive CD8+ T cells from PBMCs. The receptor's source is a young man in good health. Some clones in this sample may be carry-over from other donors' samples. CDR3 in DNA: TGTGCCAGTAATTTGGGACAGGGCCCCTACGAGCAGTACTTC. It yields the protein CASNLGQGPYEQYF.